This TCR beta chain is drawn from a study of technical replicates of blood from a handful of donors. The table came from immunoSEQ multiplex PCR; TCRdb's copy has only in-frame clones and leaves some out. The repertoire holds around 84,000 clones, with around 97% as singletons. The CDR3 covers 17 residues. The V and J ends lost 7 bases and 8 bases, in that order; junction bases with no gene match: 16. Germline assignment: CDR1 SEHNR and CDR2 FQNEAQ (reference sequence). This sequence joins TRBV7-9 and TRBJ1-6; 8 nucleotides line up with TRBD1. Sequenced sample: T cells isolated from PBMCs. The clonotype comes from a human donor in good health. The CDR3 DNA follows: TGTGCCAGCACCCGGGGTGGAGTTCAGGGGGCTCATTCACCCCTCCACTTT. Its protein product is CASTRGGVQGAHSPLHF.